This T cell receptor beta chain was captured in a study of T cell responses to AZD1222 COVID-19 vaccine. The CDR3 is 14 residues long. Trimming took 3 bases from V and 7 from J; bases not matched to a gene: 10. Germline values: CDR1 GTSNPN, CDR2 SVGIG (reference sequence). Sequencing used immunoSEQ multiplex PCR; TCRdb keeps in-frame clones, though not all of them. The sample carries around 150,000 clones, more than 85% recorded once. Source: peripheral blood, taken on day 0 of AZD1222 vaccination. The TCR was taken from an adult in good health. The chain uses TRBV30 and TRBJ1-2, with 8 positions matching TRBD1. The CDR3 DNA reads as TGTGCCTGGAGATGGCAGGGGGCCTATGGTGGCTACACCTTC. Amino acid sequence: CAWRWQGAYGGYTF. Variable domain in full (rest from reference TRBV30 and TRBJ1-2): SQTIHQWPATLVQPVGSPLSLECTVEGTSNPNLYWYRQAAGRGLQLLFYSVGIGQISSEVPQNLSASRPQDRQFILSSKKLLLSDSGFYLCAWRWQGAYGGYTFGSGTRLTVV.